This T cell receptor (beta chain) was retrieved from a study of shared clonotypes between healthy human individuals. General observations from the study: In a handful of donors, about 5% of naive CD4 clonotypes appeared in common.

Regarding this clone: Its antigen is unidentified.

Only in-frame clones appear in the TCRdb table, and some are missing; sequencing was by immunoSEQ multiplex PCR. The table records roughly 2.2 million clones, approximately 95% of them present only once. Source material: naive CD4+ T cells from PBMCs. Subset specified: CD45RA+ positively selected. The TCR sequence derives from a man between 18 and 35 years old in good health. Some clones in this sample may be carry-over from other donors' samples.

CDR3 in amino acids: CASSVATWGGGSTQFF. The CDR3 region has the DNA TGTGCCAGCAGCGTAGCTACCTGGGGGGGAGGGTCAACGCAGTTCTTC. This sequence joins TRBV9 and TRBJ2-1, with TRBD2 matching 7 bases. This CDR3 has 16 amino acids. V gave up 0 bases and J gave up 12 bases; unmatched junction bases: 15. Looked up from germline, CDR1 is SGDLS and CDR2 is YYNGEE.